The clone carrying this T cell receptor beta chain is a singleton in its sample. A much more abundant neighbour one base away suggests this may be a read error. TCRdb used MiXCR to reprocess the RT-PCR reads, holding one entry per CDR3 protein. The table shows hundreds of thousands of distinct CDR3 sequences, with 12% to 15% occurring only once. V shed 5 bases and J 6 bases; nucleotides not matched to a gene: 12. CDR3 length: 15 residues. Looked up from germline, CDR1 is SQVTM and CDR2 is ANQGSEA. The V gene is TRBV29-1, the J gene TRBJ2-7; 11 bases match TRBD1. Specimen: memory CD4+ T cells from blood. The sequence came from a female donor in good health, serving as a healthy control. The DNA for the CDR3 is TGCAGCGTTCACCTCCGGGACAGGGGGGGAGGCGAGCAGTACTTC. This codes for CSVHLRDRGGGEQYF.